This record concerns one T cell receptor beta chain sequence. Antigen unknown. Using its own MiXCR run on the PCR reads, TCRdb lists one record per CDR3 protein. The data show some 18,000 distinct CDR3 sequences, under 80% seen once. The source of the sample is a study of vaccination and CD4 T cells after COVID-19. On the study more broadly: Samples after vaccination came a median 72 days past dose two, ranging 14 to 241.

V dropped 3 bases and J dropped 2 bases, with 18 bases sitting between them. In germline, CDR1 is DFQATT, CDR2 SNEGSKA (reference sequence). There are 16 residues in the CDR3. General study points: A median of around 90% of reactive clones, in convalescent patients, became evident only post-vaccination. Convalescent patients displayed spike mono-reactivity in 304 of 307 vaccine-specific clones.

J is TRBJ2-3 and V is TRBV20-1; a possible D gene is TRBD2 (6 bases). This material consisted of CD4+ T cells from blood, taken before SARS-CoV-2 vaccination. This sequence was found in a human donor who had recovered from COVID-19. CDR3 region: CSASVSTGRTTDTQYF. The CDR3 DNA is TGCAGTGCTAGTGTCTCTACCGGGAGAACCACAGATACGCAGTATTTT.